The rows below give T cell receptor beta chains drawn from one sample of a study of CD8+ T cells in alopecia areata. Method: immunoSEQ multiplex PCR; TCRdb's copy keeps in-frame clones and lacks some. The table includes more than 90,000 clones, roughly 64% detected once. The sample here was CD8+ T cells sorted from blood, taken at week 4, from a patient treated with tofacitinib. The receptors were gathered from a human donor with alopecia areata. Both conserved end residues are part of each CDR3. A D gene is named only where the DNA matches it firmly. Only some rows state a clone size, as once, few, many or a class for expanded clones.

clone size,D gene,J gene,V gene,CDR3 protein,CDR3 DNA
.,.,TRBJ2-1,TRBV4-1,CASSQELPQHAARGQFF,TGCGCCAGCAGCCAAGAGCTACCCCAGCACGCAGCTCGAGGGCAGTTCTTC
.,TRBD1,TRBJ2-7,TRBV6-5,CASRTGTGDEQYF,TGTGCCAGCAGAACCGGGACAGGGGACGAGCAGTACTTC
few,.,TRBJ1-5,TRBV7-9,CASSFSGESGQPQHF,TGTGCCAGCAGCTTTTCCGGGGAAAGCGGCCAGCCCCAGCATTTT
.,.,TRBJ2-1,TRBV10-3,CAISEAAGTYNEQFF,TGTGCCATCAGTGAGGCGGCAGGGACTTACAATGAGCAGTTCTTC
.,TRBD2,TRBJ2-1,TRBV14,CASSQEAIGLADNEQFF,TGTGCCAGCAGCCAAGAAGCGATAGGACTAGCGGACAATGAGCAGTTCTTC
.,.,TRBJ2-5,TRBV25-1,CASSATGSQETQYF,TGTGCCAGCAGTGCTACAGGCTCCCAAGAGACCCAGTACTTC
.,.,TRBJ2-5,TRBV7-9,CASSLEGRETQYF,TGTGCCAGCAGCTTGGAGGGGAGGGAGACCCAGTACTTC
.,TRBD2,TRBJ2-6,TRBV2,CASSEIAGDSGANVLTF,TGTGCCAGCAGTGAAATAGCGGGGGACTCTGGGGCCAACGTCCTGACTTTC
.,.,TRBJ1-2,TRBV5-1,CASSLGLQGRGYTF,TGCGCCAGCAGCTTGGGTCTACAGGGACGAGGCTACACCTTC
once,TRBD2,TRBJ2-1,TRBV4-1,CASSPRSGGVYNEQFF,TGCGCCAGCAGCCCCCGCAGCGGGGGGGTTTACAATGAGCAGTTCTTC
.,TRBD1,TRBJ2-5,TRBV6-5,CATRTGETQYF,TGTGCCACCCGGACAGGAGAGACCCAGTACTTC
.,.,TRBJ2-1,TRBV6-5,CASSPKGVEQFF,TGTGCCAGCAGTCCGAAGGGGGTTGAGCAGTTCTTC
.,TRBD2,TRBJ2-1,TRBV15,CATSRELAGDEQFF,TGTGCCACCAGCAGGGAGCTAGCGGGAGATGAGCAGTTCTTC
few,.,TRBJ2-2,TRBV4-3,CASSPDNANTGELFF,TGCGCCAGCAGCCCGGACAACGCGAACACCGGGGAGCTGTTTTTT
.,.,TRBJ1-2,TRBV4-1,CASSQEIEHYGYTF,TGCGCCAGCAGCCAAGAAATCGAGCACTATGGCTACACCTTC
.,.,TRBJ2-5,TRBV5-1,CASSLTQETQYF,TGCGCCAGCAGCTTGACCCAAGAGACCCAGTACTTC